The present TCR beta chain was sequenced within a study of blood T cell repertoires in COVID-19. At the level of the study: Whether acute or convalescent, the COVID-19 samples came from the United States, Italy and Spain. PBMCs, B-cell-depleted T cells, or T cells provided the cDNA or gDNA that made up the material.

Methods used by the authors: Amplification of reference gene primers provided the estimated nucleated cell counts. TCRdb keeps only in-frame clones here, not all; method: immunoSEQ multiplex PCR. V and J calls and clone size follow that table, whereas D and trimming were derived from the DNA. The table lists tens of thousands of clones, roughly 90% of them singletons, with roughly an eighth in the top ten. Germline CDR1 reads MRHNA; CDR2 reads SNTAGT. This CDR3 comprises 16 residues. J lost 0 bases, V lost 4 bases, and 6 bases had no gene match. This chain links TRBV6-4 with TRBJ1-3; TRBD1 aligns across 7 bases. The receptor's source is a woman in her sixties or seventies with active COVID-19. Sequenced input: peripheral blood. CDR3 residues: CASSGRQGFSGNTIYF. CDR3 sequence (DNA): TGTGCCAGCAGTGGAAGACAGGGCTTCTCTGGAAACACCATATATTTT.